This T cell receptor beta chain came from a study of blood T cell repertoires in COVID-19. Study as a whole: T cells, B-cell-depleted T cells, or PBMCs provided the cDNA or gDNA that served as material.

Residents of about two dozen US areas, aged about 18 to 100 years, made up the participants. TCRdb keeps only in-frame clones here, not all; method: immunoSEQ multiplex PCR. The sample lists some 250,000 clones, about 89% seen once, with 0.95% to 1.5% in the top ten. CDR1 is SGDLS, CDR2 YYNGEE, per germline. V gave up 2 bases and J gave up 4 bases, with 13 bases separating them. CDR3 length: 14 amino acids. The chain combines TRBV9 with TRBJ2-7; D possibly corresponds to TRBD1 (6 bases). The material sequenced was PBMCs or T cells enriched from blood (not recorded which). The sequence was collected from a human donor in a cohort exposed to, infected with or recovered from COVID-19 (not recorded which). The donor label of this sample is uncertain. The CDR3 reads CASSVGTGPYEQYF. CDR3 DNA: TGTGCCAGCAGCGTTGGTACAGGGCCTTACGAGCAGTACTTC.